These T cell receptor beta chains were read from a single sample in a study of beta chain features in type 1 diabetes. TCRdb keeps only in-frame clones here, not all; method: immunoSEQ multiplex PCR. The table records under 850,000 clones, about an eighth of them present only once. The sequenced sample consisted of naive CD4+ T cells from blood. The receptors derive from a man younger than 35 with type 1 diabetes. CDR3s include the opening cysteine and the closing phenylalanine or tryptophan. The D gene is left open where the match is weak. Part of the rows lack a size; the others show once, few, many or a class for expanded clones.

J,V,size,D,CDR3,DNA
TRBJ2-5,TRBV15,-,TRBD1,CATTPADRGFQETQYF,TGTGCCACCACCCCGGCCGACAGGGGGTTCCAAGAGACCCAGTACTTC
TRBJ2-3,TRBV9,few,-,CASSVSGLGTDTQYF,TGTGCCAGCAGCGTATCAGGGCTTGGCACAGATACGCAGTATTTT
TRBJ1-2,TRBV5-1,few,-,CASRASGPGYTF,TGCGCCAGCCGAGCTTCGGGCCCTGGCTACACCTTC
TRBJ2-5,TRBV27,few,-,CASSGTGAGETQYF,TGTGCCAGCAGTGGCACGGGGGCCGGAGAGACCCAGTACTTC
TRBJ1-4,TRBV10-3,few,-,CAISEGGDLEKLFF,TGTGCCATCAGTGAGGGAGGGGATCTGGAAAAACTGTTTTTT
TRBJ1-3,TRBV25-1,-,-,CASSEFLPNTIYF,TGTGCCAGCAGTGAATTTTTGCCCAACACCATATATTTT
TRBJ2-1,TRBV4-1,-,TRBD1,CASSHGQGIVQFF,TGCGCCAGCAGTCACGGACAGGGGATTGTACAGTTCTTC
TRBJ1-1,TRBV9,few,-,CASSVTLNTEAFF,TGTGCCAGCAGCGTAACCCTGAACACTGAAGCTTTCTTT
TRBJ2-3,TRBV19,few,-,CASSIGKASRATDTQYF,TGTGCCAGTAGTATAGGCAAGGCCTCCCGAGCCACAGATACGCAGTATTTT
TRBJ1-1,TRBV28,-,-,CASGLDMNTEAFF,TGTGCCAGCGGACTAGATATGAACACTGAAGCTTTCTTT
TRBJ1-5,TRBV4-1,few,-,CASSIGTLLSNQPQHF,TGCGCCAGCAGCATTGGGACACTCCTTAGCAATCAGCCCCAGCATTTT
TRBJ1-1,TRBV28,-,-,CASKGGDGNTEAFF,TGTGCCAGCAAAGGAGGGGATGGCAACACTGAAGCTTTCTTT
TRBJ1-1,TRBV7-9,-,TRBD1,CAKQGVGESTEAFF,TGTGCCAAACAGGGGGTCGGGGAAAGCACTGAAGCTTTCTTT
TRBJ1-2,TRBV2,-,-,CASSWTSLVEGYTF,TGTGCCAGCAGCTGGACAAGCCTGGTGGAAGGCTACACCTTC
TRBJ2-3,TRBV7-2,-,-,CASREASTDTQYF,TGTGCCAGCAGGGAGGCTAGCACAGATACGCAGTATTTT
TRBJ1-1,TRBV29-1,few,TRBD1,CSVADRADTEAFF,TGCAGCGTTGCGGACAGGGCGGACACTGAAGCTTTCTTT
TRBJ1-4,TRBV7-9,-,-,CASSSREGREKLFF,TGTGCCAGCAGCTCCCGTGAGGGTCGCGAAAAACTGTTTTTT
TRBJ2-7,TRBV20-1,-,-,CSATPGDF,TGCAGTGCTACCCCAGGAGACTTC
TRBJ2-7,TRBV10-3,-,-,CAISEQDYEQYF,TGTGCCATCAGTGAACAGGATTACGAGCAGTACTTC
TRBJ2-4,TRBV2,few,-,CAHSGGETRNIQYF,TGTGCCCACTCCGGGGGAGAAACACGAAACATTCAGTACTTC
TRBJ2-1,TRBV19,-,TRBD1,CASSMGQVLVAEQFF,TGTGCCAGTAGTATGGGACAGGTCCTTGTAGCCGAGCAGTTCTTC
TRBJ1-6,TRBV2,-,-,CASKDRLNSPLHF,TGTGCCAGCAAGGACAGACTCAATTCACCCCTCCACTTT
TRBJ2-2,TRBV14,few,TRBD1,CASSQPGTGVNTGELFF,TGTGCCAGCAGCCAACCCGGGACAGGGGTAAACACCGGGGAGCTGTTTTTT
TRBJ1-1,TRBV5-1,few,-,CASSPGTEAFF,TGCGCCAGCAGCCCGGGAACTGAAGCTTTCTTT
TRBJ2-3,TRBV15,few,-,CATSRRGKDTQYF,TGTGCCACCAGTAGAAGGGGAAAAGATACGCAGTATTTT
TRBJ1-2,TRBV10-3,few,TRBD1,CAIGQGANREGYTF,TGTGCCATAGGACAGGGGGCAAACCGGGAAGGCTACACCTTC
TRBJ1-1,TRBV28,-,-,CASTSNTEAFF,TGTGCCAGCACCTCTAACACTGAAGCTTTCTTT
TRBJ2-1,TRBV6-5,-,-,CASSSRPSYNEQFF,TGTGCCAGCAGCTCTCGCCCCTCCTACAATGAGCAGTTCTTC
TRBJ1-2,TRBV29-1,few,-,CSAENSRAYGYTF,TGCAGCGCCGAAAACTCTAGGGCCTATGGCTACACCTTC
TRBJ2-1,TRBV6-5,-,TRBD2,CASSSLTSGDGDEQFF,TGTGCCAGCAGTTCCCTGACTAGCGGTGATGGGGATGAGCAGTTCTTC
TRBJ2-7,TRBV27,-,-,CASRRSGPDTYEQYF,TGTGCCAGCAGAAGGTCAGGGCCCGATACCTACGAGCAGTACTTC
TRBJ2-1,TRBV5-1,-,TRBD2,CASSLAGTSYNEQFF,TGCGCCAGCAGCTTAGCGGGAACCTCCTACAATGAGCAGTTCTTC
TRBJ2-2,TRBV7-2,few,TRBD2,CASSLLAGPNTGELFF,TGTGCCAGCAGCTTACTAGCGGGGCCAAACACCGGGGAGCTGTTTTTT
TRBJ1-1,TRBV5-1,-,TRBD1,CASSLGRDRRPTEAFF,TGCGCCAGCAGCTTGGGTCGGGACAGGCGGCCTACTGAAGCTTTCTTT
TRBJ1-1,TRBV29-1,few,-,CSVDPPAGYTEAFF,TGCAGCGTGGACCCTCCCGCTGGGTACACTGAAGCTTTCTTT
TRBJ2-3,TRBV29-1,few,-,CSVSSTDTQYF,TGCAGCGTATCTAGCACAGATACGCAGTATTTT
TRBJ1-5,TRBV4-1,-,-,CASSRDPWSQPQHF,TGCGCCAGCAGCCGAGACCCCTGGAGTCAGCCCCAGCATTTT
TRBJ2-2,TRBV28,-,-,CASRLGGTGELFF,TGTGCCAGTAGACTAGGAGGCACCGGGGAGCTGTTTTTT
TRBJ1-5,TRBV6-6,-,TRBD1,CASSPTGMIQPQHF,TGTGCCAGCAGCCCGACAGGGATGATCCAGCCCCAGCATTTT
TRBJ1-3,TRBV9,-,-,CASSVDPGPGNTIYF,TGTGCCAGCAGCGTAGATCCAGGGCCTGGAAACACCATATATTTT
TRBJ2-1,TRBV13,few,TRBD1,CASSYRGRNEQFF,TGTGCCAGCAGCTACAGGGGGCGGAATGAGCAGTTCTTC
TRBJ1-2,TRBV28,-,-,CASRLLNYGYTF,TGTGCCAGCAGACTCCTGAACTATGGCTACACCTTC
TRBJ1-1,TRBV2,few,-,CATSRVRNTEAFF,TGTGCCACTAGTAGGGTCAGGAACACTGAAGCTTTCTTT
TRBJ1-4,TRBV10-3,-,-,CAISESRDEKLFF,TGTGCCATCAGTGAGTCTCGTGATGAAAAACTGTTTTTT
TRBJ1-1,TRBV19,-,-,CASSSQNTEAFF,TGTGCCAGTAGTTCTCAGAACACTGAAGCTTTCTTT